This T cell receptor (beta chain) was retrieved from a study of cytomegalovirus exposure and HLA in healthy donors. Broader study findings: Sequencing artifact likely explains a cluster of highly shared sequence variants. A list of roughly 180 TCR beta chains associated with cytomegalovirus was given.

The study ran its PCR with 60 Vbeta and 13 Jbeta primers. The method was immunoSEQ multiplex PCR; TCRdb's version includes in-frame clones alone and lacks a portion of them. The sample lists around 100,000 clones, about 70% occurring once. CDR3 length: 14 amino acids. V dropped 3 bases and J dropped 3 bases, with 11 bases sitting between them. Per the germline V gene, CDR1 is MGHRA and CDR2 is YSYEKL. Details on this clone: What it binds is not known.

Samples came from healthy bone marrow donors. The sample was PBMCs. This receptor was obtained from a woman between 35 and 50 years old in good health and CMV-seronegative. The chain couples TRBV4-1 to TRBJ2-5, with a tentative D call TRBD2 (6 bases). CDR3 sequence: CASSQGWGEETQYF. CDR3 nucleotide sequence: TGCGCCAGCAGCCAGGGGTGGGGGGAAGAGACCCAGTACTTC.